Presented here are 13 T cell receptor beta chains from one specimen sequenced in a study of blood T cell repertoires in COVID-19. Sequencing was performed with immunoSEQ multiplex PCR; in TCRdb, only in-frame clones are kept and a portion is missing. Among 200,000 to 250,000 clones listed, 85% to 90% were seen once. The specimen was PBMCs or T cells enriched from blood (not recorded which). The source of these receptors is a man between 35 and 55 years old who had recovered from COVID-19.

This clone was detected once. The chain links TRBV19 to TRBJ1-4; D is uncertain. This CDR3 is 14 amino acids long. With 7 bases removed from V and 8 bases from J, the gap between germline ends came to 17 bases. In germline, CDR1 is LNHDA, CDR2 SQIVND (reference sequence). CDR3 sequence reads: CASTLDLASEKLFF. CDR3 bases: TGTGCCAGTACCCTGGACCTAGCTTCCGAAAAACTGTTTTTT.

V gene TRBV11-1 combines with J gene TRBJ2-3, with D unclear. With 7 bases removed from V and 2 bases from J, the gap between germline ends came to 10 bases. From germline, CDR1 is SGHAT and CDR2 FQDESV (reference sequence). This CDR3 comprises 13 residues. CDR3 residues: CASKSDVTDTQYF. CDR3 coding DNA: TGTGCCAGCAAGAGCGATGTCACAGATACGCAGTATTTT.

The chain employs TRBV7-9 and TRBJ2-7; possibly TRBD2 for D (5 bases). The V end lost 10 bases, the J end lost 0 bases, and 16 bases lay between the germline ends. Germline CDR1 reads SEHNR; CDR2 reads FQNEAQ (reference sequence). This CDR3 is built from 14 residues. The CDR3 region is CATDGGSSSYEQYF. CDR3 in DNA: TGTGCCACTGACGGCGGGTCAAGCTCCTACGAGCAGTACTTC.

The J gene is TRBJ1-1, the V gene TRBV11-3, with D possibly TRBD1 on 5 matching bases. CDR3 length: 13 residues. Germline V lookup: CDR1 SGHNT, CDR2 YENEEA. The V and J ends lost 1 base and 5 bases respectively, with 8 bases between them. Here the CDR3 reads CASSLGPGTEAFF. In DNA form, the CDR3 reads TGTGCCAGCAGCTTAGGACCAGGGACTGAAGCTTTCTTT.

CDR3 residues: CASSYLRRGFDEQYF. The CDR3 DNA is TGTGCCAGCAGTTACCTCAGGAGGGGTTTCGACGAGCAGTACTTC. V gene TRBV2 combines with J gene TRBJ2-7, with a weak D call TRBD2 (6 bases). The CDR3 contains 15 residues. Trimming cost V 5 bases and J 5 bases, with 19 bases left between them. From germline, CDR1 is SNHLY and CDR2 FYNNEI.

The chain recombines TRBV29-1 with TRBJ2-3; 11 bases agree with TRBD2. CDR1 and CDR2 (germline): SQVTM, ANQGSEA. With V trimmed by 3 bases and J by 1 base, 6 bases remained unmatched. CDR3 length: 16 residues. The CDR3 DNA follows: TGCAGCGTTGATCTTCTTAGCGGGAGGGGCACAGATACGCAGTATTTT. Residues: CSVDLLSGRGTDTQYF.

The V call is TRBV3-1 (or the pseudogene TRBV3-2), the J call TRBJ1-4, with 7 nucleotides matching TRBD1. Trimming took 0 bases from V and 6 from J; bases not matched to a gene: 4. Germline CDR1 reads LGHDT; CDR2 reads YNNKEL (reference sequence). CDR3 length: 15 amino acids. The CDR3 loop reads CASSQDAGTDEKLFF. The DNA of the CDR3 is TGTGCCAGCAGCCAAGATGCGGGGACAGATGAAAAACTGTTTTTT.

V is TRBV28 and J is TRBJ1-2; 8 bases fit TRBD1. Germline V gives CDR1 MDHEN, CDR2 SYDVKM. Trimming removed 2 bases from V and 4 bases from J; junction bases left unmatched: 6. This CDR3 comprises 15 residues. The CDR3 reads CASSLVTGGSYGYTF. In nucleotides, the CDR3 is TGTGCCAGCAGTTTAGTAACAGGGGGGAGCTATGGCTACACCTTC.

This sequence joins TRBV2 and TRBJ2-5, with 8 positions matching TRBD2. V gave up 3 bases and J gave up 5 bases; unmatched junction bases: 11. The CDR3 has 16 residues. Germline CDR1 is SNHLY and CDR2 is FYNNEI. CDR3 loop: CASSDGLGLVRETQYF. CDR3 bases: TGTGCCAGCAGTGATGGTCTGGGACTAGTAAGGGAGACCCAGTACTTC.

This clone was counted once. This rearrangement joins TRBV29-1 to TRBJ1-2; D is unresolved. The CDR3 sequence is 11 residues long. Looked up from germline, CDR1 is SQVTM and CDR2 is ANQGSEA. The V and J ends lost 3 bases and 6 bases respectively, with 8 bases between them. As DNA, the CDR3 is TGCAGCGTTGATCCGGGAAATGGCTACACCTTC. This encodes CSVDPGNGYTF.

In this sample, this clone turned up once. The gene calls are TRBV6-5 and TRBJ1-5; 7 nucleotides agree with TRBD1. The CDR3 sequence is 13 residues long. CDR1 is MNHEY and CDR2 is SVGAGI in the germline V gene. Trimming cost V 7 bases and J 6 bases; bases outside gene matches: 6. CDR3 residues: CASTMNRGQPQHF. CDR3 nucleotides: TGTGCCAGCACTATGAACAGGGGTCAGCCCCAGCATTTT.

V is TRBV12-3 or TRBV12-4 and J is TRBJ2-2, with D possibly being TRBD1 (6 bases). Trimming removed 6 bases from V and 6 bases from J, with 11 bases in between. CDR3 size: 13 residues. CDR3 nucleotide sequence: TGTGCCAGCAGAATACAGGGCCCCGGGGAGCTGTTTTTT. Protein product: CASRIQGPGELFF.

The chain combines TRBV15 with TRBJ2-2, with D perhaps TRBD2 (6 bases). CDR1 and CDR2 from the germline V gene are LNHNV and YYDKDF (reference sequence). The CDR3 is 17 amino acids. V lost 0 bases, J lost 2 bases, and 13 bases lay in between. As DNA, the CDR3 is TGTGCCACCAGCAGAGATCTGCCCGGGAGCAACACCGGGGAGCTGTTTTTT. This gives the protein CATSRDLPGSNTGELFF.